Following are 21 T cell receptor beta chains from one sample sequenced in a study of blood T cell repertoires in COVID-19 (dated by TCRdb to about 2020). Receptors were amplified or captured by the immunoSEQ multiplex PCR assay. As stored in TCRdb, this immuneACCESS dataset retains in-frame rearrangements with V and J assigned. A fraction of the clones does not appear; measured against another copy, unresolved V genes explain less than half of the discrepancy, and the remainder lacks a known reason. The table for this sample lists tens of thousands of clones; roughly 89% of them were counted only once. The biggest ten clones account for more than 5% of the sample. The specimen sequenced was peripheral blood. The receptors shown here come from a man aged 55 to 70 with COVID-19, enrolled during active disease.

This chain joins TRBV29-1 and TRBJ1-4; 7 positions agree with TRBD1. The CDR3 has 13 amino acids. Germline CDR1 is SQVTM and CDR2 is ANQGSEA. V lost 5 bases to trimming and J lost 8 bases; unmatched junction nucleotides: 8. The CDR3 DNA is TGCAGCGTTCCTGACAGGGTCAACGAAAAACTGTTTTTT. Translated: CSVPDRVNEKLFF.

This clone was recorded only once. The gene calls are TRBV7-2 and TRBJ2-3; unclear D gene. V shed 1 base and J shed 0 bases, with 8 bases lying between them. The CDR3 is 15 amino acids. Germline CDR1 and CDR2: SGHTA and FQGNSA. The CDR3 loop is CASSLVVGSTDTQYF. Here the CDR3 DNA reads TGTGCCAGCAGCTTAGTCGTCGGGAGCACAGATACGCAGTATTTT.

The genes are TRBV29-1 and TRBJ2-3; maybe TRBD1 (6 bases). The CDR3 has 12 amino acids. V lost 7 bases to trimming and J lost 2 bases, with 10 bases between them. Germline assignment: CDR1 SQVTM and CDR2 ANQGSEA. The CDR3 coding sequence is TGCAGCGCCGGACAGCCCACAGATACGCAGTATTTT. It specifies CSAGQPTDTQYF.

This clone is a singleton in its sample. V is TRBV30 and J is TRBJ2-2, with 10 bases fitting TRBD2. This CDR3 spans 15 amino acids. CDR1 GTSNPN and CDR2 SVGIG come from the germline V gene (reference sequence). J gave up 3 bases and V 1 base, and 2 bases lay outside the gene matches. The CDR3 reads CAWSGAGGDTGELFF. Written as DNA, the CDR3 is TGTGCCTGGAGTGGAGCGGGAGGGGACACCGGGGAGCTGTTTTTT.

This clone came up once. V is TRBV30 and J is TRBJ2-2, with 7 bases fitting TRBD2. The CDR3 is 16 amino acids. The germline V gene encodes CDR1 GTSNPN and CDR2 SVGIG (reference sequence). J lost 2 bases, V lost 4 bases, and 10 bases had no gene match. The CDR3 loop reads CAWKIRGAGNTGELFF. CDR3 bases: TGTGCCTGGAAAATCCGGGGAGCGGGAAACACCGGGGAGCTGTTTTTT.

This chain connects TRBV6-4 to TRBJ1-5; D gene unclear. In germline, CDR1 is MRHNA, CDR2 SNTAGT. V dropped 0 bases and J dropped 0 bases, with 12 bases sitting between them. The CDR3 runs 17 residues. CDR3 nucleotide sequence: TGTGCCAGCAGTGACTCGAGGGAGGCTAGTAGCAATCAGCCCCAGCATTTT. This codes for CASSDSREASSNQPQHF.

The J gene is TRBJ2-3, the V gene TRBV11-3, with a possible D match to TRBD2 (5 bases). Trimming removed 1 base from V and 2 bases from J, with 7 bases in between. The CDR3 is 14 residues long. Germline V gene data show CDR1 as SGHNT and CDR2 as YENEEA. CDR3 nucleotide sequence: TGTGCCAGCAGCTTAGTGGGAGTCACAGATACGCAGTATTTT. This encodes CASSLVGVTDTQYF. Complete variable domain (other parts from reference TRBV11-3 and TRBJ2-3): EAGVVQSPRYKIIEKKQPVAFWCNPISGHNTLYWYLQNLGQGPELLIRYENEEAVDDSQLPKDRFSAERLKGVDSTLKIQPAELGDSAVYLCASSLVGVTDTQYFGPGTRLTVL.

This clone was detected once. The chain is built from TRBV30 and TRBJ2-7, with 8 bases aligning to TRBD1. This CDR3 region has 11 residues. Germline CDR1 is GTSNPN and CDR2 is SVGIG (reference sequence). V lost 5 bases to trimming and J lost 3 bases; unmatched junction nucleotides: 0. This chain's CDR3 is CAWGQGYEQYF. CDR3 in DNA: TGTGCCTGGGGACAGGGCTACGAGCAGTACTTC.

This clone was detected only once. The J gene is TRBJ1-4, the V gene TRBV11-2; D not certain. This CDR3 region has 16 residues. CDR1 is SGHAT, CDR2 FQNNGV, per germline. V was clipped by 3 bases and J by 4 bases, with 15 bases between them. In DNA, the CDR3 is TGTGCCAGCAGCTTTAGAGGAGAGCCCGGTAATGAAAAACTGTTTTTT. It is translated as CASSFRGEPGNEKLFF.

The J gene is TRBJ2-3, the V gene TRBV3-1 (or the pseudogene TRBV3-2); D is unclear. The V end lost 2 bases, the J end lost 6 bases, and 12 bases lay between the germline ends. This CDR3 region has 14 residues. Germline CDR1 LGHDT, CDR2 YNNKEL (reference sequence). Written as DNA, the CDR3 is TGTGCCAGCAGCCAAAGAGGAGCGCGGGATACGCAGTATTTT. Its protein product is CASSQRGARDTQYF.

V is TRBV20-1 and J is TRBJ1-2; D possibly corresponds to TRBD1 (5 bases). Germline V gives CDR1 DFQATT, CDR2 SNEGSKA (reference sequence). V was clipped by 3 bases and J by 4 bases, with 12 bases between them. CDR3 size: 13 residues. Here the CDR3 reads CSASSGGSYGYTF. CDR3 nucleotide sequence: TGCAGTGCTAGTTCCGGGGGGAGCTATGGCTACACCTTC.

This clone was seen only once. V is TRBV27 and J is TRBJ1-2; TRBD1 agrees at 7 bases. The CDR3 has 18 residues. Germline CDR1 is MNHEY and CDR2 is SMNVEV (reference sequence). V was clipped by 5 bases and J by 5 bases; unmatched bases: 20. Here the CDR3 reads CASSPRTGGTPPIYGYTF. For the CDR3, the DNA is TGTGCCAGCAGTCCCAGGACAGGAGGCACGCCTCCGATATATGGCTACACCTTC.

The V call is TRBV5-1, the J call TRBJ2-1, with D possibly being TRBD1 (6 bases). V gave up 0 bases and J gave up 8 bases, with 6 bases separating them. The CDR3 covers 12 residues. Per the germline V gene, CDR1 is SGHRS and CDR2 is YFSETQ. The CDR3 bases are TGCGCCAGCAGCTTGGACAGGGATGAGCAGTTCTTC. It specifies CASSLDRDEQFF.

This clone came up a few times. V usage is TRBV5-1 and J usage is TRBJ2-1, with TRBD1 matching over 9 bases. With V trimmed by 0 bases and J by 8 bases, 6 bases remained unmatched. The germline V gene encodes CDR1 SGHRS and CDR2 YFSETQ. The CDR3 has 15 amino acids. The CDR3 loop is CASSLGDREDHEQFF. CDR3 in DNA: TGCGCCAGCAGCTTGGGGGACAGGGAAGACCATGAGCAGTTCTTC.

The chain combines TRBV29-1 with TRBJ2-4; TRBD1 matches at 8 bases. Germline loops: CDR1 SQVTM, CDR2 ANQGSEA. Unmatched junction bases numbered 7, after V lost 6 bases and J lost 0 bases. The CDR3 is 15 amino acids. The CDR3 sequence is CSVGQVELAKNIQYF. DNA for the CDR3: TGCAGCGTGGGACAGGTTGAGCTAGCCAAAAACATTCAGTACTTC.

This chain uses TRBV24-1 with TRBJ1-2; tentatively, D is TRBD1 (6 bases). V gave up 5 bases and J gave up 3 bases, with 9 bases separating them. The CDR3 is 13 residues long. CDR1 and CDR2 (germline): KGHDR, SFDVKD. For the CDR3, the DNA is TGTGCCACCAGTGCCGGGACACACTATGGCTACACCTTC. Protein sequence: CATSAGTHYGYTF.

The V and J genes are TRBV3-1 (or the pseudogene TRBV3-2) and TRBJ1-6, with D perhaps TRBD1 (6 bases). Looked up from germline, CDR1 is LGHDT and CDR2 is YNNKEL (reference sequence). V was trimmed by 1 base and J by 4 bases, leaving 8 bases between them. CDR3 size: 15 residues. CDR3: CASSQGQVYNSPLHF. The CDR3 DNA reads TGTGCCAGCAGCCAAGGACAGGTTTATAATTCACCCCTCCACTTT.

A single count supports this clone. This chain links TRBV5-6 with TRBJ1-2, with 8 bases lining up with TRBD1. With V trimmed by 2 bases and J by 7 bases, 7 bases remained unmatched. Germline V gene lookup returns CDR1 SGHDT and CDR2 YYEEEE. This CDR3 is built from 14 residues. CDR3 protein: CASSLRQGRSGYTF. DNA of the CDR3: TGTGCCAGCAGCTTAAGACAGGGGAGGTCTGGCTACACCTTC.

The rearrangement uses TRBV7-2 and TRBJ1-1; no reliable D call. This CDR3 contains 15 residues. V lost 1 base and J lost 5, with 14 bases in between. From germline, CDR1 is SGHTA and CDR2 FQGNSA. CDR3 DNA: TGTGCCAGCAGCTTAGAAGGTGGGAGGAGGACTGAAGCTTTCTTT. Translating it yields CASSLEGGRRTEAFF.

The V call is TRBV29-1, the J call TRBJ1-3, with D possibly matching TRBD1 (5 bases). CDR1 and CDR2 (germline): SQVTM, ANQGSEA. This CDR3 is built from 15 residues. With 2 bases removed from V and 7 bases from J, the gap between germline ends came to 18 bases. The CDR3 here is CSVEPGGNLGNTIYF. The CDR3 bases are TGCAGCGTTGAACCCGGGGGGAATCTTGGGAACACCATATATTTT.

This clone was seen just once. J is TRBJ1-1 and V is TRBV5-8; no reliable D call. The length of the CDR3 is 13 residues. The V end lost 2 bases, the J end lost 3 bases, and 8 bases lay between the germline ends. CDR1 and CDR2 from the germline V gene are SGHTS and YDEGEE. The CDR3 spells CASSFSEDTEAFF. Written as DNA, the CDR3 is TGTGCCAGCAGCTTTTCAGAAGACACTGAAGCTTTCTTT. The full variable domain, its missing parts supplied by reference TRBV5-8 and TRBJ1-1, is EAGVTQSPTHLIKTRGQQATLRCSPISGHTSVYWYQQALGLGLQFLLWYDEGEERNRGNFPPRFSGRQFPNYSSELNVNALELEDSALYLCASSFSEDTEAFFGQGTRLTVV.